Given below is one TCR beta chain in context. No antigen is known for it. The data originate from a study of graft-versus-host responses after intestinal transplantation. Study as a whole: Grafts that recipients had were multivisceral, liver-intestinal, or isolated intestinal transplants.

The V segment lost 5 bases and the J segment 6 bases; nucleotides outside the gene matches: 7. The CDR3 sequence is 15 residues long. Germline CDR1 ENHRY, CDR2 SYGVKD. Whole-study results and caveats: Association was observed between peak circulating GvH clone levels and early post-transplant HvG declines.

Sequenced by immunoSEQ multiplex PCR; TCRdb stores in-frame clones only, minus some. This table holds about 130,000 clones, nearly 95% found once. This sample comprised unstimulated CD4+ T cells sorted from spleen or lymph node cells, obtained before intestinal transplant. The chain couples TRBV10-3 to TRBJ2-5, with 12 bases lining up with TRBD2. This receptor was taken from a human donor who received an intestinal transplant. The CDR3, as DNA: TGTGCCATCAGTTCCAGACTAGCGGGAGTAAAGACCCAGTACTTC. This encodes CAISSRLAGVKTQYF.